This T cell receptor beta chain was captured by sequencing in a study of blood T cell repertoires in COVID-19. J was trimmed by 7 bases and V by 11 bases; bases with no gene match: 21. This CDR3 is built from 16 residues. Germline CDR1 LNHDA, CDR2 SQIVND (reference sequence). Patients at the Seattle site were enrolled during active infection and followed longitudinally. The data were produced by immunoSEQ multiplex PCR, yet TCRdb's version contains in-frame clones alone and is incomplete. Among 250,000 or so clones, 90% were seen once, and the ten largest hold under 2.5%. This sequence was found in a woman aged 55-70 years with COVID-19, enrolled during active disease. This sequence joins TRBV19 and TRBJ1-2, with 8 bases matching TRBD1. Input material: peripheral blood. CDR3 sequence (DNA): TGTGCCTCCACACCGGCCAGGGGGCGCGAGTTCCTTGGCTACACCTTC. Residues: CASTPARGREFLGYTF.